Included here is one TCR beta chain sequence, with context. This record comes from a study of blood T cell repertoires in COVID-19. On the study more broadly: PBMCs, B-cell-depleted T cells, or T cells provided the cDNA or gDNA that made up the material.

Original analysis: Estimates of nucleated cell counts were drawn from the amplification of reference gene primers. The repertoire was sequenced with immunoSEQ multiplex PCR; TCRdb's copy has only in-frame clones and lacks some. V, J and clone size reflect that table, while D and trimming were determined from the DNA. The table shows some 270,000 clones, with about four fifths occurring only once. CDR1 is SEHNR and CDR2 is FQNEAQ in the germline V gene (reference sequence). This CDR3 contains 15 residues. With V trimmed by 1 base and J by 5 bases, 2 bases remained unmatched. Sequenced: peripheral blood. V gene TRBV7-9 combines with J gene TRBJ1-6; 7 bases line up with TRBD1. This TCR was recovered from a woman aged 40 to 49 who had recovered from COVID-19. CDR3 region: CASSLGDSNNSPLHF. Written as DNA, the CDR3 is TGTGCCAGCAGCTTAGGGGACAGCAATAATTCACCCCTCCACTTT.